What follows are 17 T cell receptor beta chains derived from one specimen sequenced in a study of naive CD8 T cells in extremely preterm neonates. The data were produced by immunoSEQ multiplex PCR, yet TCRdb's version contains in-frame clones alone and is incomplete. The repertoire holds 4,500 to 6,000 clones, roughly 97% seen once, with around 0.48% in the top ten. Deliveries were elective term cesareans at roughly 35-42 weeks, with no labor or membrane rupture. The sequenced material came from naive CD8+ T cells from cord blood. Receptors originate from a newborn in good health.

This rearrangement joins TRBV6-5 to TRBJ1-1, with TRBD1 as a possible D gene (6 bases). This CDR3 has 13 amino acids. Trimming shortened V by 6 bases and J by 2 bases, and 10 bases separated the two germline ends. From germline, CDR1 is MNHEY and CDR2 SVGAGI. The CDR3 DNA reads as TGTGCCAGCAGATGGACAGTAAACACTGAAGCTTTCTTT. It is translated as CASRWTVNTEAFF.

This rearrangement joins TRBV19 to TRBJ2-1; a weak D match, TRBD1 (6 bases). Trimming shortened V by 5 bases and J by 0 bases, and 11 bases separated the two germline ends. This CDR3 is built from 15 residues. Germline CDR1 LNHDA, CDR2 SQIVND (reference sequence). This CDR3 is CASSVQDSSYNEQFF. CDR3 in DNA: TGTGCCAGTAGTGTCCAGGACAGCTCCTACAATGAGCAGTTCTTC. Looking up the rest from reference TRBV19 and TRBJ2-1 gives the full variable domain: DGGITQSPKYLFRKEGQNVTLSCEQNLNHDAMYWYRQDPGQGLRLIYYSQIVNDFQKGDIAEGYSVSREKKESFPLTVTSAQKNPTAFYLCASSVQDSSYNEQFFGPGTRLTVL.

This chain's CDR3 is CASSFPGVNEKLFF. In nucleotides, the CDR3 is TGTGCCAGCAGCTTCCCAGGGGTTAATGAAAAACTGTTTTTT. V is TRBV7-9 and J is TRBJ1-4; TRBD1 is a possible D gene (6 bases). Germline lookup yields CDR1 SEHNR and CDR2 FQNEAQ (reference sequence). There are 14 residues in the CDR3. Trimming stripped 3 bases from V and 4 bases from J, with 9 bases between.

The chain carries TRBV6-5 and TRBJ1-2; 7 bases match TRBD1. The CDR3 totals 15 residues. After removal of 2 bases from V and 7 bases from J, the junction contained 10 bases not matched to a gene. In germline, CDR1 is MNHEY, CDR2 SVGAGI. As DNA, the CDR3 is TGTGCCAGCAGTTACCGGGACAGCCTAGAAAGTGGCTACACCTTC. This encodes CASSYRDSLESGYTF.

This chain links TRBV6-6 with TRBJ2-2; D unresolved. The CDR3 totals 14 residues. The germline gives CDR1 MNHNY, CDR2 SVGAGI (reference sequence). Trimming took 6 bases from V and 6 from J, leaving 14 bases between them. As DNA, the CDR3 is TGTGCCAGCAGCACCCTAGAGGTTCCCGGGGAGCTGTTTTTT. Its protein product is CASSTLEVPGELFF.

The V gene is TRBV4-1, the J gene TRBJ2-5; no definite D call. There are 12 residues in the CDR3. Per the germline V gene, CDR1 is MGHRA and CDR2 is YSYEKL. V shed 2 bases and J shed 5 bases, with 6 bases lying between them. The CDR3 reads CASSQSVETQYF. DNA for the CDR3: TGCGCCAGCAGCCAATCGGTGGAGACCCAGTACTTC.

CDR3 sequence: CASGLEAGLNNEKLFF. In DNA form, the CDR3 reads TGTGCTAGTGGTTTGGAGGCAGGGCTAAATAATGAAAAACTGTTTTTT. The V call is TRBV12-5, the J call TRBJ1-4; tentatively, D is TRBD1 (5 bases). V lost 1 base and J lost 4, with 13 bases in between. The germline CDR1 and CDR2 sequences are LGHNT and FRNRAP. This CDR3 contains 16 residues.

The chain couples TRBV27 to TRBJ1-6; the match to TRBD1 covers 7 bases. CDR1 is MNHEY, CDR2 SMNVEV, per germline (reference sequence). There are 14 residues in the CDR3. With 5 bases clipped from V and 6 bases from J, the junction kept 4 bases outside the gene matches. CDR3: CASSASGGNSPLHF. The CDR3 DNA sequence: TGTGCCAGCAGTGCGTCAGGGGGTAATTCACCCCTCCACTTT.

The chain links TRBV12-2 to TRBJ1-4. TRBV12-2 is termed a pseudogene. The CDR3 covers 20 residues. This CDR3 reads CASRLVVEGWRPETNEKLFF. CDR3 DNA: TGTGCAAGTCGCTTAGTTGTGGAAGGGTGGAGGCCGGAAACTAATGAAAAACTGTTTTTT.

This chain links TRBV4-3 with TRBJ1-2; D unresolved. The V gene lost 0 bases and the J gene lost 2 bases, with 19 bases spanning the gap. Germline CDR1 LGHNA, CDR2 YSLEER. The CDR3 sequence is 18 residues long. The CDR3 bases are TGCGCCAGCAGCCAAGATCGGAGTCTTGGAGCCCTAAACTATGGCTACACCTTC. Protein: CASSQDRSLGALNYGYTF.

The chain joins TRBV30 to TRBJ1-2; 8 bases map to TRBD1. This CDR3 spans 17 amino acids. V shed 0 bases and J 0 bases; nucleotides not matched to a gene: 9. The germline V gene encodes CDR1 GTSNPN and CDR2 SVGIG (reference sequence). The CDR3 DNA follows: TGTGCCTGGAGTGTAGAGGACAGGGATGCCCCTAACTATGGCTACACCTTC. Encoded protein: CAWSVEDRDAPNYGYTF.

The CDR3 DNA follows: TGTGCCAGCAGCTCCGGGACAGGGCTGTCTAAACTGTTTTTT. It specifies CASSSGTGLSKLFF. V and J are TRBV5-6 and TRBJ1-4, with 9 positions matching TRBD1. Germline V gene sequence: CDR1 SGHDT, CDR2 YYEEEE. This CDR3 contains 14 residues. Trimming cost V 3 bases and J 11 bases; bases outside gene matches: 8.

The table lists this clone with a count of one. The gene calls are TRBV7-9 and TRBJ1-2; the D gene is possibly TRBD1 (6 bases). Trimming cost V 5 bases and J 3 bases, with 19 bases left between them. Germline CDR1 SEHNR, CDR2 FQNEAQ (reference sequence). This CDR3 comprises 16 residues. CDR3 sequence: CASSQGGSSYYYGYTF. DNA for the CDR3: TGTGCCAGCAGCCAAGGGGGTTCCTCCTACTACTATGGCTACACCTTC.

The chain combines TRBV19 with TRBJ2-7; tentatively, D is TRBD2 (5 bases). The germline V and J ends were trimmed by 1 base and 7 bases, with 8 bases remaining between them. Germline V lookup: CDR1 LNHDA, CDR2 SQIVND (reference sequence). This CDR3 comprises 12 residues. CDR3 in DNA: TGTGCCAGTAGTATAGGCCCGGGGGAGCAGTACTTC. Its translation: CASSIGPGEQYF.

The chain has TRBV13 and TRBJ1-2, with 7 bases aligning to TRBD1. The V segment lost 0 bases and the J segment 7 bases; nucleotides outside the gene matches: 8. Germline lookup yields CDR1 PRHDT and CDR2 FYEKMQ (reference sequence). This CDR3 contains 15 residues. CDR3 protein: CASSLGLSGGGGYTF. The DNA for the CDR3 is TGTGCCAGCAGCTTAGGCCTGTCAGGGGGAGGTGGCTACACCTTC.

CDR3 DNA sequence: TGTGCCAGCAGCGGGGGACTAGCGGGGGTTCTTAGCACAGATACGCAGTATTTT. It is translated as CASSGGLAGVLSTDTQYF. V is TRBV11-2 and J is TRBJ2-3; 14 bases line up with TRBD2. The CDR3 is 18 residues long. In germline, CDR1 is SGHAT, CDR2 FQNNGV. V gave up 5 bases and J gave up 0 bases; unmatched junction bases: 7.

CDR3 nucleotides: TGCGCCAGCAGCTTGTTGGATAGGGGGAACACCGGGGAGCTGTTTTTT. The encoded protein is CASSLLDRGNTGELFF. This chain connects TRBV5-1 to TRBJ2-2, with D possibly matching TRBD1 (5 bases). The CDR3 has 16 residues. Germline CDR1 is SGHRS and CDR2 is YFSETQ. V lost 1 base, J lost 1 base, and 11 bases lay in between.